Listed below are T cell receptor beta chains from one sample, sequenced in a study of blood T cells in healthy people across ages. TCRdb reanalysed the 5' RACE reads using MiXCR and keeps one entry per CDR3 protein. The sample shows roughly 700,000 distinct CDR3 sequences, about half of them seen only once. The sample taken for sequencing was blood. The receptors shown here come from a woman aged 60-70 years in good health. Each CDR3 is given with its conserved first and last residue. Each record gives: V gene, D gene, J gene, clone size, CDR3 protein, CDR3 DNA. The D gene is left open where the match is weak. Rows may omit the clone size; those that give it use once, few, many or a size class.

TRBV7-2,NA,TRBJ2-1,NA,CASSPQWAGHNEQFF,TGTGCCAGCAGCCCCCAGTGGGCGGGACACAATGAGCAGTTCTTC
TRBV28,TRBD1,TRBJ1-2,few,CASSRGDSQYGYTF,TGTGCCAGCAGTCGAGGGGACAGCCAATATGGCTACACCTTC
TRBV3-1,TRBD2,TRBJ2-3,NA,CASSLRDWPAGVYF,TGTGCCAGCAGCCTGAGGGACTGGCCCGCGGGGGTGTATTTT
TRBV12-3/TRBV12-4,NA,TRBJ1-1,few,CASSFGVGGWTEAFF,TGTGCCAGCAGTTTCGGGGTGGGGGGGTGGACTGAAGCTTTCTTT
TRBV28,NA,TRBJ2-6,few,CASSFRVPSGANVLTF,TGTGCCAGCAGTTTCAGGGTTCCCTCTGGGGCCAACGTCCTGACTTTC
TRBV20-1,TRBD1,TRBJ1-2,NA,CSATDRRNYGYTF,TGCAGTGCGACGGACAGGAGAAACTATGGCTACACCTTC
TRBV3-1,TRBD1,TRBJ1-2,NA,CASSQHRGDGYTF,TGTGCCAGCAGCCAACACAGGGGAGATGGCTACACCTTC
TRBV6-2/TRBV6-3,NA,TRBJ1-2,few,CASSLLGTQSYYGYTF,TGTGCCAGCAGCTTACTCGGGACACAATCGTACTATGGCTACACCTTC
TRBV20-1,NA,TRBJ2-7,NA,CSGARGGEGDEQYF,TGCAGTGGTGCCAGGGGCGGGGAAGGGGATGAGCAGTACTTC
TRBV4-2,TRBD2,TRBJ2-7,NA,CASSLTTSGGSYEQYF,TGTGCCAGCAGCCTAACGACTAGCGGGGGTTCCTACGAGCAGTACTTC
TRBV4-3,NA,TRBJ2-5,few,CASSQAPHGQETQYF,TGCGCCAGCAGCCAAGCCCCCCACGGTCAAGAGACCCAGTACTTC
TRBV7-2,TRBD2,TRBJ2-5,NA,CASSFISGKPGNEQYF,TGTGCCAGCAGCTTCATTAGCGGGAAGCCGGGCAATGAGCAGTACTTC
TRBV7-3,TRBD2,TRBJ2-5,NA,CASSLIAGGPYEQYF,TGTGCCAGCAGCTTAATAGCGGGAGGGCCTTATGAGCAGTACTTC
TRBV12-3/TRBV12-4,NA,TRBJ2-1,NA,CASSVHRTNTYNEQFF,TGTGCCAGCAGTGTCCACAGGACCAATACCTACAATGAGCAGTTCTTC
TRBV29-1,TRBD1,TRBJ1-2,once,CSAQDPGGSGYTF,TGCAGCGCGCAAGACCCAGGGGGCTCTGGCTACACCTTC
TRBV30,TRBD2,TRBJ2-4,once,CAWSGESSGAKNIQYF,TGTGCCTGGAGTGGGGAGTCTAGCGGAGCCAAAAACATTCAGTACTTC